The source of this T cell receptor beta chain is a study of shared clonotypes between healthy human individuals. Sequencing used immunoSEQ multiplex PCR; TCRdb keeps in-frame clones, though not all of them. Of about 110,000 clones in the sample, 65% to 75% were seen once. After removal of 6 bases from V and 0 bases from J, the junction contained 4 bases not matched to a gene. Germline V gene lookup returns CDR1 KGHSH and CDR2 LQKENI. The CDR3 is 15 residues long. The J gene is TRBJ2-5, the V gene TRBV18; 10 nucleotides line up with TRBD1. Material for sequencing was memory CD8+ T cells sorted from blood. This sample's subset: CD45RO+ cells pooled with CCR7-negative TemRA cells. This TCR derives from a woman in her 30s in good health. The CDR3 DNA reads TGTGCCAGCTCCCCGGGACAGGGGTACCAAGAGACCCAGTACTTC. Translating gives CASSPGQGYQETQYF.